Shown below are 16 T cell receptor beta chains from a single sample sequenced in a study of blood T cells in healthy people across ages. Primers used in a second PCR of roughly 6 to 12 cycles were a sample-barcoded 5' primer and a J-beta primer mix. TCRdb re-analysed the 5' RACE reads in MiXCR, keeping a single row per CDR3 protein. The table records some 1.8 million distinct CDR3 sequences, more than 35% of them present only once. Input material: blood. Receptors were obtained from a human donor in good health.

This clonotype has just a few counts. V usage is TRBV6-1 and J usage is TRBJ1-5; D is possibly TRBD1 (6 bases). Germline V gene data show CDR1 as MNHNS and CDR2 as SASEGT. This CDR3 region has 14 residues. Trimming took off 6 bases at V and 9 bases at J, with 18 bases between the two ends. The CDR3 DNA reads as TGTGCCAGCAGCCAAACAGGGTCGATTGGGCCCCAGCATTTT. Amino acid sequence: CASSQTGSIGPQHF.

This clonotype turned up a few times. This chain uses TRBV20-1 with TRBJ2-7; D possibly uses TRBD1 or TRBD2 (5 bases each). This CDR3 has 14 amino acids. The ends were cut back, 6 bases at V and 3 bases at J, with 18 bases in the middle. Per germline, CDR1 DFQATT and CDR2 SNEGSKA (reference sequence). The CDR3 here is CSALTGTGLYEQYF. The CDR3 DNA reads as TGCAGTGCGCTTACCGGGACGGGGCTCTACGAGCAGTACTTC.

The table lists this clonotype with a few counts. The rearrangement uses TRBV9 and TRBJ1-5, with 7 bases lining up with TRBD1. CDR3 size: 15 residues. Trimming cost V 4 bases and J 7 bases; bases outside gene matches: 11. Germline-derived CDR1 and CDR2 are SGDLS and YYNGEE. For the CDR3, the DNA is TGTGCCAGCAGCCGTGTCGGGACAGACCGACAGCCCCAGCATTTT. Protein sequence: CASSRVGTDRQPQHF.

The chain links TRBV20-1 to TRBJ2-1; D may match TRBD1 or TRBD2 (6 bases each). V shed 3 bases and J shed 7 bases, with 16 bases lying between them. This CDR3 region has 14 residues. The V gene's germline CDR1 is DFQATT and CDR2 SNEGSKA (reference sequence). Written as DNA, the CDR3 is TGCAGTGCTAGTTCGGGGGCTACGAGAAATGAGCAGTTCTTC. Protein sequence: CSASSGATRNEQFF.

The DNA of the CDR3 is TGCAGTGCCCGTCTGCTAGCGGGGGTGGAGACCCAGTACTTC. The encoded protein is CSARLLAGVETQYF. The genes are TRBV20-1 and TRBJ2-5; 10 bases align to TRBD2. V was clipped by 6 bases and J by 5 bases; unmatched bases: 9. The CDR3 covers 14 residues. Germline loops: CDR1 DFQATT, CDR2 SNEGSKA (reference sequence).

The gene calls are TRBV5-6 and TRBJ2-1; D is ambiguous. The V gene lost 0 bases and the J gene lost 5 bases, with 12 bases spanning the gap. CDR3 length equals 15 residues. CDR1 SGHDT and CDR2 YYEEEE come from the germline V gene. The CDR3: CASSLGVAAHNEQFF. In nucleotides, the CDR3 is TGTGCCAGCAGCTTGGGTGTGGCAGCACACAATGAGCAGTTCTTC.

This clonotype has a single count. This chain connects TRBV7-2 to TRBJ2-1, with D possibly called TRBD1 or TRBD2 (5 bases each). In germline, CDR1 is SGHTA, CDR2 FQGNSA. V lost 4 bases to trimming and J lost 2 bases, with 15 bases between them. The CDR3 spans 16 residues. The CDR3 loop reads CASSYGDLVPYNEQFF. The CDR3 bases are TGTGCCAGCAGCTATGGGGACCTGGTCCCCTACAATGAGCAGTTCTTC.

A few counts support this clonotype. V is TRBV15 and J is TRBJ2-1, with 14 bases identical to TRBD2. V dropped 4 bases and J dropped 9; count of bases not matched to a gene: 5. The CDR3 contains 15 residues. Germline V gene data show CDR1 as LNHNV and CDR2 as YYDKDF (reference sequence). CDR3 sequence: CATSIGTSGGTEQFF. The CDR3 region has the DNA TGTGCCACCAGCATCGGGACTAGCGGGGGAACTGAGCAGTTCTTC.

This clonotype came up a few times. The genes are TRBV7-8 and TRBJ2-4, with D perhaps TRBD1 (5 bases). This CDR3 contains 14 residues. Trimming removed 1 base from V and 3 bases from J, with 7 bases in between. Germline V gene sequence: CDR1 SGHVS, CDR2 FQNEAQ. The CDR3 DNA is TGTGCCAGCAGCTTAGGACAGAACAAAAACATTCAGTACTTC. Its protein product is CASSLGQNKNIQYF.

This clonotype has a handful of counts. The rearrangement joins TRBV20-1 to TRBJ2-7; D is unclear. The CDR3 has 11 residues. Trimming pared 1 base from V and 7 bases from J, leaving 8 bases between. Germline CDR1 reads DFQATT; CDR2 reads SNEGSKA (reference sequence). The CDR3 coding sequence is TGCAGTGCTAGAGGGATGAAGGAGCAGTACTTC. Translated, it gives CSARGMKEQYF.

This rearrangement joins TRBV4-3 to TRBJ2-3; D gene uncertain. The CDR3 covers 15 residues. Germline V gene data show CDR1 as LGHNA and CDR2 as YSLEER. Trimming left V 0 bases short and J 2 bases short, with 9 bases between. The CDR3 sequence: CASSQEVTDTDTQYF. In DNA form, the CDR3 reads TGCGCCAGCAGCCAAGAAGTCACAGACACAGATACGCAGTATTTT.

This sequence joins TRBV7-2 and TRBJ2-5; possibly TRBD2 for D (5 bases). Trimming removed 3 bases at V and 11 bases at J, with 13 bases between. This CDR3 spans 12 amino acids. Germline lookup yields CDR1 SGHTA and CDR2 FQGNSA. DNA of the CDR3: TGTGCCAGCAGCTTGGTAGTCGGCGGGCAGTACTTC. It yields the protein CASSLVVGGQYF.

There are a few counts of this clonotype. The rearrangement links TRBV5-1 to TRBJ2-1; possibly TRBD1 or TRBD2 for D (5 bases each). Per germline, CDR1 SGHRS and CDR2 YFSETQ. There are 16 residues in the CDR3. V lost 4 bases to trimming and J lost 9 bases, with 23 bases between them. The CDR3 nucleotides are TGCGCCAGCAGCCCCAACACTCGAGGGGCCTCTGGTGAGCAGTTCTTC. It is translated as CASSPNTRGASGEQFF.

This clonotype came up a few times. The J gene is TRBJ1-1, the V gene TRBV7-9; D possibly corresponds to TRBD1 (5 bases). Germline loops: CDR1 SEHNR, CDR2 FQNEAQ (reference sequence). There are 15 residues in the CDR3. The ends were cut back, 4 bases at V and 2 bases at J, with 14 bases in the middle. The CDR3 DNA is TGTGCCAGCAGCTCAACAGTGGGGACCAACACTGAAGCTTTCTTT. This gives the protein CASSSTVGTNTEAFF.

This clonotype has just a few counts. The gene calls are TRBV20-1 and TRBJ2-4; D unclear. The CDR3 totals 11 residues. Trimming cost V 4 bases and J 4 bases, with 5 bases left between them. Germline CDR1 and CDR2: DFQATT and SNEGSKA (reference sequence). In nucleotides, the CDR3 is TGCAGTGCTACAGGAAAAAACATTCAGTACTTC. This sequence encodes CSATGKNIQYF.

This clonotype was seen only a few times. This chain uses TRBV6-6 with TRBJ2-4; D possibly corresponds to TRBD1 (6 bases). This CDR3 has 15 amino acids. CDR1 MNHNY and CDR2 SVGAGI come from the germline V gene (reference sequence). Trimming shortened V by 5 bases and J by 2 bases, and 13 bases separated the two germline ends. The CDR3 reads CASSKQGISKNIQYF. The DNA for the CDR3 is TGTGCCAGCAGTAAACAGGGAATTTCCAAAAACATTCAGTACTTC.